The next 2 T cell receptor beta chains were all read from a single sample in a study of spatial heterogeneity in lung cancer. From the 5' RACE reads, TCRdb called clonotypes with MiXCR, one entry per CDR3 protein. The sample has about 36,000 distinct CDR3 sequences, under 8.5% seen once. Time point specified: sample taken at primary tumor resection. Source: PBMCs, taken at surgery. The source of these receptors is a female donor with early-stage non-small cell lung cancer.

This clonotype was seen repeatedly, ten times or more. This sequence joins TRBV30 and TRBJ1-1, with a possible D match to TRBD1 (5 bases). The germline V gene has CDR1 GTSNPN and CDR2 SVGIG (reference sequence). Between the trimmed V and J ends, which lost 0 bases and 0 bases, there was a span of 8 bases. There are 14 residues in the CDR3. CDR3 nucleotide sequence: TGTGCCTGGAGTGTACTGGACATGAACACTGAAGCTTTCTTT. Translation gives CAWSVLDMNTEAFF.

In its sample, this clonotype was seen many times. V gene TRBV4-1 combines with J gene TRBJ1-6, with D possibly TRBD1 on 5 matching bases. The CDR3 is 12 residues long. Germline CDR1 reads MGHRA; CDR2 reads YSYEKL. V was clipped by 4 bases and J by 14 bases, with 12 bases between them. CDR3 residues: CASSPLLGALHF. The CDR3 DNA reads as TGCGCCAGCAGCCCCCTGTTGGGGGCCCTCCACTTT.